This T cell receptor beta chain was identified during a study of blood T cell repertoires in COVID-19. The data were produced by immunoSEQ multiplex PCR, yet TCRdb's version contains in-frame clones alone and is incomplete. The sample lists 250,000 to 350,000 clones; around nine tenths were seen once. Germline assignment: CDR1 SGDLS and CDR2 YYNGEE. V was trimmed by 6 bases and J by 0 bases, leaving 16 bases between them. The CDR3 extends over 17 amino acids. The clonotype was recovered from a man younger than 40 with acute or convalescent COVID-19. The chain has TRBV9 and TRBJ1-6, with D possibly matching TRBD1 (6 bases). Material for sequencing was peripheral blood. CDR3 bases: TGTGCCAGCACTAGGGGGACACCAAGCTCCTATAATTCACCCCTCCACTTT. Translated: CASTRGTPSSYNSPLHF.